This note documents a single T cell receptor beta chain sequence. The antigen it binds to is not known. Base-call qualities are not available, and no considerably larger clone is one nucleotide away. TCRbeta CDR3 regions were amplified from genomic DNA using the immunoSEQ Assay, a bias-controlled multiplex PCR. Under the source paper's analysis protocol: Nucleated cell counts per sample were estimated from amplification of reference gene primers within the assay. To quantify the absolute abundance of each unique TCRbeta CDR3 rearrangement, sequence reads were collapsed and filtered. For each sample, productive Simpson clonality was calculated by taking the square root of Simpson's diversity index across productive rearrangements. Imported from immuneACCESS, the table was reduced by TCRdb to in-frame sequences with V and J called. These copies leave out some clones; in studies compared against another copy, an unresolved V gene accounts for under half, and the cause of the remainder is not known. The V and J calls and the clone size are those of that table, but D and trimming were determined from the DNA. The sample table lists over 250,000 clones, 80% to 90% of them with a count of one. The top ten clonotypes cover approximately 4% of the sample.

The data originate from a study of blood T cell repertoires in COVID-19 (dated by TCRdb to the early 2020s). Broadly, across the study: Samples from collaborators originated in the United States, Italy and Spain and spanned both the acute and convalescent phases of COVID-19. The repertoires were released in a freely available public database intended as a resource for research on the immune response to SARS-CoV-2. A de-identified subject ID, COVID-19 status, age in years and sex were almost always included in the sample metadata. Subjects who had been exposed to COVID-19, were actively infected with it, or had recovered from it provided the deeply sampled blood TCRbeta repertoires that made up the dataset. Where HLA class I and class II types were available, the types were taken from metadata supplied by the sample provider, not from assay-based typing. The material from the prospective study consisted of cDNA or gDNA derived from T cells, B-cell-depleted T cells, or PBMCs. The samples were drawn from the first 160 participants of the ongoing ImmuneRACE study and from 1,254 subjects provided by 6 global collaborators. Beyond this particular receptor, the publication reports: The quantity of clinical and demographic metadata differed by source and by participant and was supplied without curation.

In the prospective study, participants were about 18 to 100 years old, resided in around 25 geographic areas of the United States, and were enrolled through a virtual design. To assign participants to cohorts, the prospective study relied on clinical history that participants themselves reported in a screening survey and a study questionnaire. In the prospective study, mobile phlebotomists collected whole blood, serum and a nasopharyngeal or oropharyngeal swab from each participant. Additional blood draws and questionnaires over an approximately two-month period could optionally be provided by prospective study participants. Blood samples from the prospective study were shipped frozen or at room temperature prior to DNA extraction. The germline V gene sets CDR1 to SGHAT and CDR2 to FQNNGV. From the cysteine through the phenylalanine, the CDR3 covers 15 amino acids. This entry keeps only the CDR3 DNA: 45 bases, framed from base 1. From V the trimming removes 3 bases and from J it removes 9 bases, while the gene matches leave 10 bases of the junction unaccounted for.

The sequence is built from TRBV11-2 and TRBJ2-2; TRBD1 lines up with 7 middle nucleotides. Sequencing used PBMCs or T cells enriched from blood (not recorded which). The clonotype originates from a man under 40 with acute COVID-19. In nucleotides, the sequence is TGTGCCAGCAGCTTTACGGCACAGGGGCTGCGGGAGCTGTTTTTT. This translates into CASSFTAQGLRELFF.